The next 30 T cell receptor beta chains were all read from a single sample in a study of radiotherapy plus CTLA-4 blockade in lung cancer. Clones were sequenced by immunoSEQ multiplex PCR, and TCRdb holds only the in-frame ones, with some missing. The table includes 80,000 or so clones, 78% detected once. Specimen: peripheral blood, collected from a patient treated with radiotherapy plus ipilimumab. These receptors were collected from a human donor with non-small cell lung cancer whose response to radiotherapy plus ipilimumab could not be evaluated. Some clones in this sample may be carry-over from other donors' samples.

The gene calls are TRBV14 and TRBJ2-7; perhaps TRBD1 as D (6 bases). This CDR3 spans 13 amino acids. Germline values: CDR1 SGHDN, CDR2 FVKESK. With 5 bases removed from V and 2 bases from J, the gap between germline ends came to 10 bases. The CDR3 sequence is CASSSGHPYEQYF. The CDR3 bases are TGTGCCAGCAGCTCGGGACACCCCTACGAGCAGTACTTC.

The gene calls are TRBV13 and TRBJ2-1, with D perhaps TRBD2 (6 bases). The CDR3 contains 13 residues. V was clipped by 2 bases and J by 8 bases, with 10 bases between them. Germline CDR1 and CDR2: PRHDT and FYEKMQ (reference sequence). The CDR3 here is CASSLYAGHEQFF. DNA of the CDR3: TGTGCCAGCAGCTTATACGCGGGGCATGAGCAGTTCTTC.

This sequence joins TRBV28 and TRBJ2-2; D is ambiguous. V lost 6 bases and J 6 bases, leaving 20 bases between the germline ends. Germline CDR1 reads MDHEN; CDR2 reads SYDVKM. The CDR3 is 16 residues long. DNA of the CDR3: TGTGCCAGCAGCTTCATTGGCGGCTACTGGGCCGGGGAGCTGTTTTTT. This gives the protein CASSFIGGYWAGELFF.

V and J are TRBV5-4 and TRBJ1-1, with 8 bases lining up with TRBD1. This CDR3 is 15 amino acids long. V shed 4 bases and J 4 bases; nucleotides not matched to a gene: 9. CDR1 SGHNT and CDR2 YYREEE come from the germline V gene (reference sequence). DNA for the CDR3: TGTGCCAGCAGCATAATAGGACAGGGAGGCACTGAAGCTTTCTTT. Translated: CASSIIGQGGTEAFF.

The rearrangement uses TRBV2 and TRBJ2-5, with TRBD2 matching 9 bases. Germline V gene sequence: CDR1 SNHLY, CDR2 FYNNEI. The CDR3 spans 17 residues. The ends lost 6 bases at V and 5 bases at J; junction bases unmatched: 16. CDR3 loop: CASRPGLATLGRETQYF. DNA for the CDR3: TGTGCCAGCAGGCCGGGACTAGCCACATTGGGGCGGGAGACCCAGTACTTC.

CDR3 sequence reads: CASSRPRGGYNEQFF. The CDR3 nucleotides are TGTGCCAGCAGCCGCCCCCGGGGGGGCTACAATGAGCAGTTCTTC. The chain employs TRBV5-6 and TRBJ2-1, with TRBD2 identical over 8 bases. The CDR3 is 15 residues long. Germline V gene lookup returns CDR1 SGHDT and CDR2 YYEEEE. V lost 4 bases, J lost 3 bases, and 6 bases stayed unmatched. The variable domain in full, with the rest retrieved from reference TRBV5-6 and TRBJ2-1, is DAGVTQSPTHLIKTRGQQVTLRCSPKSGHDTVSWYQQALGQGPQFIFQYYEEEERQRGNFPDRFSGHQFPNYSSELNVNALLLGDSALYLCASSRPRGGYNEQFFGPGTRLTVL.

The CDR3 loop is CASRRAGGRDTQYF. The CDR3, as DNA: TGTGCCAGCAGGCGAGCGGGGGGCAGGGATACGCAGTATTTT. The V call is TRBV6-5, the J call TRBJ2-3; 9 bases agree with TRBD2. V lost 6 bases, J lost 6 bases, and 7 bases stayed unmatched. CDR1 and CDR2 from the germline V gene are MNHEY and SVGAGI. The CDR3 covers 14 residues.

In the case of this clone: Because the CDR3's place on the DNA is in doubt, the DNA is left out and the CDR3 is given as listed by TCRdb. V usage is TRBV5-4 and J usage is TRBJ2-1; the table's D call, TRBD2, has no DNA check behind it. Germline V gene lookup returns CDR1 SGHNT and CDR2 YYREEE (reference sequence). The CDR3 length equals 16 residues, ends included. CDR3 protein: CASSFLWGGSYNEQFF.

The chain combines TRBV28 with TRBJ2-5; D possibly corresponds to TRBD1 (6 bases). TRBJ2-7 matches the DNA end more closely, so the J call is doubtful. The CDR3 runs 11 residues. The germline CDR1 and CDR2 sequences are MDHEN and SYDVKM. Here the CDR3 DNA reads TGTTCCACAGGGCCCCTCTACGAGCAGTACTTC. It codes for CSTGPLYEQYF.

The chain has TRBV5-1 and TRBJ2-5; maybe TRBD1 (7 bases). V lost 4 bases and J 5 bases, leaving 12 bases between the germline ends. CDR3 length: 13 residues. CDR1 and CDR2 from the germline V gene are SGHRS and YFSETQ. Here the CDR3 DNA reads TGCGCCAGCAGCCGGGACAGCGGGGAGACCCAGTACTTC. Its translation: CASSRDSGETQYF.

The chain employs TRBV19 and TRBJ2-6; weak D call: TRBD1 (6 bases). The CDR3 is 18 amino acids. V lost 5 bases and J 5 bases, leaving 22 bases between the germline ends. CDR1 is LNHDA and CDR2 is SQIVND in the germline V gene (reference sequence). CDR3 coding DNA: TGTGCCAGTAGTCTATCACACAAACAGGGTCTGCGGGCCAACGTCCTGACTTTC. Translated, it gives CASSLSHKQGLRANVLTF.

This clone was seen a few times. The chain employs TRBV6-5 and TRBJ1-2; 7 bases align to TRBD1. The germline V gene encodes CDR1 MNHEY and CDR2 SVGAGI. The ends lost 3 bases at V and 2 bases at J; junction bases unmatched: 6. The CDR3 is made up of 15 amino acids. As DNA, the CDR3 is TGTGCCAGCAGTTATCATGGACAGGAAAACTATGGCTACACCTTC. This sequence encodes CASSYHGQENYGYTF.

This chain uses TRBV2 with TRBJ1-1, with D uncertain. V was shortened by 1 base and J by 1 base, with 10 bases between the two germline ends. The germline gives CDR1 SNHLY, CDR2 FYNNEI. The CDR3 is made up of 15 amino acids. The CDR3 DNA is TGTGCCAGCAGTGAAGAAGGACTGTCGAACACTGAAGCTTTCTTT. This encodes CASSEEGLSNTEAFF.

The rearrangement links TRBV13 to TRBJ2-7; TRBD2 agrees at 8 bases. The CDR3 extends over 15 amino acids. Germline V gene lookup returns CDR1 PRHDT and CDR2 FYEKMQ (reference sequence). After removal of 0 bases from V and 1 base from J, the junction contained 2 bases not matched to a gene. The CDR3 DNA reads as TGTGCCAGCAGCTTAGGGAGCGGGAGATCCTACGAGCAGTACTTC. Its protein product is CASSLGSGRSYEQYF.

This chain's CDR3 is CASSTPIGGREQYF. In DNA form, the CDR3 reads TGTGCCAGCAGTACCCCCATCGGGGGGCGCGAGCAGTACTTC. The rearrangement links TRBV28 to TRBJ2-5; perhaps TRBD2 as D (7 bases). Judging by the DNA end, TRBJ2-7 fits better; the J call may be wrong. CDR1 MDHEN and CDR2 SYDVKM come from the germline V gene. The CDR3 has 14 residues.

V and J are TRBV7-8 and TRBJ1-2; 8 positions match TRBD1. V shed 2 bases and J 4 bases; nucleotides not matched to a gene: 9. CDR1 is SGHVS and CDR2 is FQNEAQ in the germline V gene. The length of the CDR3 is 16 residues. Written as DNA, the CDR3 is TGTGCCAGCAGCTTACCCCTCCGGACAGGGACCTATGGCTACACCTTC. This gives the protein CASSLPLRTGTYGYTF.

In its sample, this clone is medium-sized. The chain uses TRBV11-2 and TRBJ2-1, with D hard to call. V was trimmed by 5 bases and J by 4 bases, leaving 9 bases between them. From germline, CDR1 is SGHAT and CDR2 FQNNGV. The CDR3 spans 13 residues. The CDR3 loop is CASSQTFYNEQFF. In DNA, the CDR3 is TGTGCCAGCAGCCAGACTTTTTACAATGAGCAGTTCTTC.

The rearrangement links TRBV5-1 to TRBJ2-5; D remains ambiguous. Germline CDR1 is SGHRS and CDR2 is YFSETQ. This CDR3 is built from 13 residues. V dropped 0 bases and J dropped 5 bases, with 8 bases sitting between them. The CDR3 nucleotides read TGCGCCAGCAGCTTGGCGAATGAGGAGACCCAGTACTTC. As protein: CASSLANEETQYF.

The V call is TRBV5-1, the J call TRBJ2-2, with 10 nucleotides matching TRBD2. This CDR3 region has 15 residues. V was clipped by 4 bases and J by 4 bases; unmatched bases: 4. Germline CDR1 SGHRS, CDR2 YFSETQ. CDR3 amino acids: CASSGTSVGTGELFF. The CDR3 nucleotides are TGCGCCAGCAGCGGGACTAGCGTAGGCACCGGGGAGCTGTTTTTT.

The V and J genes are TRBV6-6 and TRBJ1-1; unclear D gene. CDR3 length: 15 amino acids. Trimming removed 2 bases at V and 1 base at J, with 11 bases between. Germline V CDR1 and CDR2: MNHNY, SVGAGI (reference sequence). The CDR3 bases are TGTGCCAGCAGTTACGCGGCAAGCGCGAACACTGAAGCTTTCTTT. Protein product: CASSYAASANTEAFF.

This clone was seen just once. This rearrangement joins TRBV28 to TRBJ1-6; D may be TRBD1 (6 bases). The CDR3 totals 15 residues. Looked up from germline, CDR1 is MDHEN and CDR2 is SYDVKM. V was clipped by 3 bases and J by 9 bases, with 15 bases between them. Here the CDR3 reads CASSFFGGAGSPLHF. In nucleotides, the CDR3 is TGTGCCAGCAGTTTTTTTGGGGGGGCGGGTTCACCCCTCCACTTT.

The V call is TRBV28, the J call TRBJ1-1; TRBD1 aligns across 7 bases. Germline V lookup: CDR1 MDHEN, CDR2 SYDVKM. CDR3 length: 15 residues. J gave up 0 bases and V 8 bases, and 9 bases lay outside the gene matches. The DNA of the CDR3 is TGTGCCAGCCTAGGGGACAGTCTTATGAACACTGAAGCTTTCTTT. Translating it yields CASLGDSLMNTEAFF.

The chain recombines TRBV10-3 with TRBJ2-7; 13 nucleotides line up with TRBD2. The trim removed 6 bases at V and 0 bases at J, leaving 2 bases unmatched. Germline CDR1 ENHRY, CDR2 SYGVKD. The CDR3 is 15 amino acids. The CDR3: CAISGLAGDSYEQYF. The DNA for the CDR3 is TGTGCCATCAGCGGACTAGCGGGGGACTCCTACGAGCAGTACTTC.

A remark on this clone: As the CDR3 is not closed by the conserved phenylalanine or tryptophan, this likely results from a read error. The chain is built from TRBV28 and TRBJ1-2; D perhaps matches TRBD1 (5 bases). Germline CDR1 MDHEN, CDR2 SYDVKM. CDR3 size: 13 residues. The V end was cut by 5 bases, the J end by 0 bases, with 7 bases between. CDR3 sequence reads: CASSRTSNYGYTL. The CDR3 region has the DNA TGTGCCAGCAGTCGGACATCTAACTATGGCTACACCCTC.

This chain links TRBV6-1 with TRBJ1-5; D gene unclear. Germline V CDR1 and CDR2: MNHNS, SASEGT. This CDR3 contains 15 residues. V was clipped by 3 bases and J by 2 bases, with 11 bases between them. This CDR3 is CASSDGPRGNQPQHF. The CDR3 DNA reads as TGTGCCAGCAGTGATGGGCCGCGGGGCAATCAGCCCCAGCATTTT.

V and J are TRBV7-2 and TRBJ1-2, with 9 nucleotides matching TRBD1. Germline CDR1 reads SGHTA; CDR2 reads FQGNSA. The CDR3 has 13 amino acids. The trim removed 5 bases at V and 8 bases at J, leaving 6 bases unmatched. DNA of the CDR3: TGTGCCAGCAGCCGGACAGGGGAGCGGGGCTACACCTTC. Translation gives CASSRTGERGYTF.

The V and J genes are TRBV5-1 and TRBJ2-7, with TRBD1 as a possible D gene (6 bases). The germline V and J ends were trimmed by 2 bases and 2 bases, with 14 bases remaining between them. Germline CDR1 and CDR2: SGHRS and YFSETQ. This CDR3 spans 15 amino acids. The CDR3 nucleotides are TGCGCCAGCAGCTTTTTACAGGGTCCGGCCTACGAGCAGTACTTC. Translated, it gives CASSFLQGPAYEQYF.

This clone came up many times. This chain uses TRBV7-9 with TRBJ1-1; 10 nucleotides match TRBD1. CDR1 is SEHNR, CDR2 FQNEAQ, per germline (reference sequence). V gave up 1 base and J gave up 6 bases; unmatched junction bases: 8. The CDR3 loop spans 16 amino acids. The CDR3 coding sequence is TGTGCCAGCAGCTTAGGGTCGGGACAGGGGTCTGCTGAAGCTTTCTTT. It encodes CASSLGSGQGSAEAFF.

The rearrangement uses TRBV6-1 and TRBJ2-1; TRBD1 is a possible D gene (6 bases). Trimming shortened V by 6 bases and J by 5 bases, and 17 bases separated the two germline ends. The germline gives CDR1 MNHNS, CDR2 SASEGT. The CDR3 runs to 15 residues. DNA of the CDR3: TGTGCCAGCAGCCTAGAGGACAGTGGTCACAATGAGCAGTTCTTC. Translated, it gives CASSLEDSGHNEQFF.

V gene TRBV5-1 combines with J gene TRBJ2-5, with D possibly being TRBD2 (6 bases). Trimming cost V 2 bases and J 2 bases, with 10 bases left between them. Germline V lookup: CDR1 SGHRS, CDR2 YFSETQ. The CDR3 loop spans 14 amino acids. The chain's CDR3 is CASSFASEQETQYF. The CDR3 bases are TGCGCCAGCAGCTTTGCTAGCGAGCAAGAGACCCAGTACTTC.